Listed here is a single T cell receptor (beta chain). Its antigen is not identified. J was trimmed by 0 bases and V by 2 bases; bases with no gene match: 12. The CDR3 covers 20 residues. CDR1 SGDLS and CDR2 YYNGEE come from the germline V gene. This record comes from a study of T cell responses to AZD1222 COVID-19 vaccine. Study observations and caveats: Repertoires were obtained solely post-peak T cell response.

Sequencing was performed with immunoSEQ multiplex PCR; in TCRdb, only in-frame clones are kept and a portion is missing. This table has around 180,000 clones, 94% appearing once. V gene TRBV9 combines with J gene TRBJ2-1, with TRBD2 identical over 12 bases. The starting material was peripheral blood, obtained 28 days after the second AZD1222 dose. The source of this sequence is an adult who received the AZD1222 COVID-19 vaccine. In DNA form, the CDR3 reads TGTGCCAGCAGCGTCGCCCCGGTTCTAGCGGGGGGGCGCTCCTACAATGAGCAGTTCTTC. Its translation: CASSVAPVLAGGRSYNEQFF.